The 3 T cell receptor beta chains listed next were all sequenced from one sample in a study of shared clonotypes between healthy human individuals. Profiled with immunoSEQ multiplex PCR; TCRdb holds only in-frame clones, not every one. The sample carries roughly 700,000 clones, over 65% recorded once. Sequencing input: memory CD4+ T cells sorted from blood. Described subset: CD45RA-negative fraction. These receptors came from a woman aged 30 to 39 in good health.

V usage is TRBV7-3 and J usage is TRBJ1-2; 9 bases fit TRBD1. The CDR3 runs to 15 residues. Trimming removed 5 bases from V and 4 bases from J; junction bases left unmatched: 8. The germline V gene encodes CDR1 SGHTA and CDR2 FQGTGA. The CDR3 protein is CASSPSGDRVYGYTF. Written as DNA, the CDR3 is TGTGCCAGCAGCCCATCCGGGGACAGGGTCTATGGCTACACCTTC.

V and J are TRBV15 and TRBJ2-3; D is tentatively TRBD1 or TRBD2 (6 bases each). Trimming took off 8 bases at V and 6 bases at J, with 18 bases between the two ends. The CDR3 is 14 amino acids. Germline loops: CDR1 LNHNV, CDR2 YYDKDF (reference sequence). The CDR3 spells CATQKGGVGDTQYF. CDR3 in DNA: TGTGCCACCCAGAAGGGGGGAGTGGGTGATACGCAGTATTTT.

The CDR3 loop reads CASNPLRSAIYEQYF. CDR3 DNA sequence: TGTGCCAGCAACCCCCTCCGGTCAGCGATCTACGAGCAGTACTTC. V and J are TRBV28 and TRBJ2-7; D remains ambiguous. Trimming removed 7 bases at V and 3 bases at J, with 19 bases between. This CDR3 is built from 15 residues. Germline loops: CDR1 MDHEN, CDR2 SYDVKM.